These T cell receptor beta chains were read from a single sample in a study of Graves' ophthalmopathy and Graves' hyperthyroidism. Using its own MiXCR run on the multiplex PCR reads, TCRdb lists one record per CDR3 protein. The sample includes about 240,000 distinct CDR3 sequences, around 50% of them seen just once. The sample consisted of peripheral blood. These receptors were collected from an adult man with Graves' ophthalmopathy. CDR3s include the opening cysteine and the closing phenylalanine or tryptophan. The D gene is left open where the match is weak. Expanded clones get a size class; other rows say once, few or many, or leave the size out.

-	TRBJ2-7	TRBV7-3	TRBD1	CASSFGTGYSYEQYF	TGTGCCAGCAGCTTTGGGACAGGGTACTCCTACGAGCAGTACTTC
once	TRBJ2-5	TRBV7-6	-	CASFGTSGTETQYF	TGTGCCAGCTTCGGGACATCGGGTACGGAGACCCAGTACTTC
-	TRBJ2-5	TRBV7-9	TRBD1	CASSLSGQGAETQYF	TGTGCCAGCAGCTTATCGGGACAGGGCGCGGAGACCCAGTACTTC
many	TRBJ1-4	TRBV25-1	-	CASSESQGGATNEKLFF	TGTGCCAGCAGTGAATCTCAGGGTGGAGCAACTAATGAAAAACTGTTTTTT
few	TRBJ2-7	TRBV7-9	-	CASSLGRWDEQYF	TGTGCCAGCAGCTTAGGAAGATGGGACGAGCAGTACTTC
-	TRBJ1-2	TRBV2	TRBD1	CASSLGQGAKGYGYTF	TGTGCCAGCAGCCTCGGACAGGGGGCCAAGGGGTATGGCTACACCTTC
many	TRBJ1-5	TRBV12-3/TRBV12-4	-	CASSLGSQPQHF	TGTGCCAGCAGCTTAGGGAGTCAGCCCCAGCATTTT
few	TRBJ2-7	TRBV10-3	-	CASSRSRGLGAYEQYF	TGTGCCAGCAGTCGGTCCAGGGGCCTAGGGGCCTACGAGCAGTACTTC
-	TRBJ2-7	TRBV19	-	CASSKQGAPYYEQYF	TGTGCCAGCAGCAAACAAGGGGCCCCATACTACGAGCAGTACTTC
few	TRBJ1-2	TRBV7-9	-	CASSLGPVPNYGYTF	TGTGCCAGCAGCTTGGGCCCAGTCCCAAACTATGGCTACACCTTC
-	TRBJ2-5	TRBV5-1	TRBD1	CASSSDRGDQYF	TGCGCCAGCAGCTCGGACAGGGGGGACCAGTACTTC
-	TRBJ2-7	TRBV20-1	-	CSGTEGTYEQYF	TGCAGTGGAACAGAGGGCACCTACGAGCAGTACTTC
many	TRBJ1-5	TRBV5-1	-	CASSLLSRNQPQHF	TGCGCCAGCAGCTTGTTGAGCAGAAATCAGCCCCAGCATTTT
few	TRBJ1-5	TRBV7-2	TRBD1	CASSLGTGLNQPQHF	TGTGCCAGCAGCTTAGGGACAGGACTTAATCAGCCCCAGCATTTT
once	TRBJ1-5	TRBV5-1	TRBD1	CASSYDRRDREGQPQHF	TGTGCCAGCAGCTATGACCGCCGGGACAGGGAGGGTCAGCCCCAGCATTTT
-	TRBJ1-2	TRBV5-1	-	CASSSYTVDGYTF	TGCGCCAGCAGCTCGTACACCGTGGATGGCTACACCTTC
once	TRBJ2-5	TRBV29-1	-	CSVQGGGETQCF	TGCAGCGTTCAAGGGGGGGGAGAGACCCAGTGCTTC
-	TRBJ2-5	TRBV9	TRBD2	CASGQGGFGETQYF	TGTGCCAGCGGCCAGGGAGGGTTCGGGGAGACCCAGTACTTC
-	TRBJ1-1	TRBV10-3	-	CAISDRREATEAFF	TGTGCCATCAGTGATCGCCGGGAGGCCACTGAAGCTTTCTTT
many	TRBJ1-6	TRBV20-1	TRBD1	CSARRGQGNSPLHF	TGCAGTGCCAGACGGGGACAGGGTAATTCACCCCTCCACTTT
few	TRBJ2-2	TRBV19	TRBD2	CASSSDPTSGNTGELFF	TGTGCCAGTAGCTCCGACCCGACTAGCGGGAACACCGGGGAGCTGTTTTTT
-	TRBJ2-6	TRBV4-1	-	CASSQVWEIDSGANVLTF	TGTGCCAGCAGCCAAGTTTGGGAAATTGACTCTGGGGCCAACGTCCTGACTTTC
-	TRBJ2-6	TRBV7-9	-	CASSLAAGSGANVLTF	TGTGCCAGCAGCTTAGCGGCAGGGTCTGGGGCCAACGTCCTGACTTTC
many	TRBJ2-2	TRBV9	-	CASTDTGTRNTGELFF	TGTGCCAGCACCGATACAGGGACCCGTAACACCGGGGAGCTGTTTTTT
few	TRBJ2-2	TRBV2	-	CASKRRTATGELFF	TGTGCCAGCAAGCGAAGGACAGCCACCGGGGAGCTGTTTTTT
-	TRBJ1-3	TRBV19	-	CASRPHLGNTIYF	TGTGCCAGCAGACCCCATCTTGGAAACACCATATATTTT
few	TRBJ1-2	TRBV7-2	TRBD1	CASSSTGQGSYGYTF	TGTGCCAGCAGCTCAACTGGACAGGGCTCCTATGGCTACACCTTC
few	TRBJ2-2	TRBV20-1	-	CSAENTGELFF	TGCAGTGCTGAGAACACCGGGGAGCTGTTTTTT
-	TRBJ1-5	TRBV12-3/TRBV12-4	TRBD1	CASSEGQGANQPQHF	TGTGCCAGCAGTGAGGGACAGGGGGCCAATCAGCCCCAGCATTTT
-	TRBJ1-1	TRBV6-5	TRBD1	CAVSGTDNTEAFF	TGTGCCGTCTCCGGGACAGACAACACTGAAGCTTTCTTT
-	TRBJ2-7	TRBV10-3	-	CAISESEGGAPYEQYF	TGTGCCATCAGTGAGTCGGAGGGGGGAGCCCCCTACGAGCAGTACTTC
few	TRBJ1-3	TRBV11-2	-	CASSSSRSGNTIYF	TGTGCCAGCAGCTCCTCCCGGAGTGGAAACACCATATATTTT
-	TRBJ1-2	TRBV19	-	CASSMGQIPNYGYTF	TGTGCCAGTAGTATGGGGCAGATTCCTAACTATGGCTACACCTTC
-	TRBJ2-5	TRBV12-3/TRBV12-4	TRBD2	CASRWTSGEETQYF	TGTGCCAGCCGTTGGACTAGCGGTGAAGAGACCCAGTACTTC
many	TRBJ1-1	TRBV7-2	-	CASSLDGTEAFF	TGTGCCAGCAGCTTAGACGGCACTGAAGCTTTCTTT
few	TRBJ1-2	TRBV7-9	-	CASSSSLTQNYGYTF	TGTGCCAGCAGCTCCAGCTTGACACAGAACTATGGCTACACCTTC
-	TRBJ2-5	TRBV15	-	CATSRDPGTQYF	TGTGCCACCAGCAGAGATCCCGGGACCCAGTACTTC
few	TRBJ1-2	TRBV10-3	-	CAISESRVSNYGYTF	TGTGCCATCAGTGAGTCTCGGGTTTCTAACTATGGCTACACCTTC
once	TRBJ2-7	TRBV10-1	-	CASSGARGGASYEQYF	TGCGCCAGCAGTGGTGCCAGGGGGGGGGCGTCCTACGAGCAGTACTTC
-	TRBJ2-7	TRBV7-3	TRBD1	CASSPPGTGHEQYF	TGTGCCAGCAGCCCACCCGGGACAGGGCACGAGCAGTACTTC
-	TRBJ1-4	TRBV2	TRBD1	CASRFGTGLDEKLFF	TGTGCCAGCAGATTTGGGACAGGGCTGGATGAAAAACTGTTTTTT
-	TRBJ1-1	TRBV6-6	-	CASSRLGGTEAFF	TGTGCCAGCAGCAGACTGGGGGGCACTGAAGCTTTCTTT
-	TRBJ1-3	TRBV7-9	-	CASSLPGFSGNTIYF	TGTGCCAGCAGCTTACCGGGATTCTCTGGAAACACCATATATTTT
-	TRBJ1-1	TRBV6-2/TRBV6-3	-	CASSYKPVNTEAFF	TGTGCCAGCAGTTACAAACCGGTGAACACTGAAGCTTTCTTT
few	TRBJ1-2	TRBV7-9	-	CASSQNRDYFGYTF	TGTGCCAGCAGCCAAAACAGGGATTACTTTGGCTACACCTTC
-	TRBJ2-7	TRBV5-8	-	CASSLMRDGSYEQYF	TGTGCCAGCAGCTTAATGCGGGACGGTTCCTACGAGCAGTACTTC
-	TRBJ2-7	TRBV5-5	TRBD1	CASSLDAWQGESEQYF	TGCGCCAGCAGCTTGGATGCATGGCAGGGGGAGAGCGAGCAGTACTTC
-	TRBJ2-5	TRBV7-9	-	CASSPDLETQYF	TGTGCCAGCAGCCCGGACTTGGAGACCCAGTACTTC
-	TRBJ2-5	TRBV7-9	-	CASSGDTGQETQYF	TGTGCCAGCAGCGGAGACACAGGGCAAGAGACCCAGTACTTC
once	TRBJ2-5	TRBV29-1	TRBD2	CSVALGTSGSSETQYF	TGCAGCGTTGCCTTAGGGACTAGCGGGAGTTCAGAGACCCAGTACTTC
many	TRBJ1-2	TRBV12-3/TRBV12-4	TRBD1	CASSLSRDRANYGYTF	TGTGCCAGCAGTTTGTCCCGGGACAGAGCTAACTATGGCTACACCTTC
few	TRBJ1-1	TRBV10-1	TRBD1	CASAGTGGISEAFF	TGCGCCAGCGCTGGGACAGGAGGGATTTCTGAAGCTTTCTTT
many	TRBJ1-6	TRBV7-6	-	CASSQRDGTDSPLHF	TGTGCCAGCAGCCAACGAGATGGGACGGACTCACCCCTCCACTTT
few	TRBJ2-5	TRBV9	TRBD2	CASSGTTSVGETQYF	TGTGCCAGCAGCGGAACGACTAGCGTCGGAGAGACCCAGTACTTC
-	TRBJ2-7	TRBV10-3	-	CAISLEGYEQYF	TGTGCCATCAGTTTAGAGGGCTACGAGCAGTACTTC